The 29 T cell receptor beta chains reported below all come from one sample, sequenced in a study of blood T cell repertoires in COVID-19. The repertoire was sequenced with immunoSEQ multiplex PCR; TCRdb's copy has only in-frame clones and lacks some. The table records around 84,000 clones, around 84% of them present only once. The specimen was peripheral blood. The receptors originated from a man older than 75 with active or convalescent COVID-19.

The chain joins TRBV2 to TRBJ1-2, with TRBD1 matching 9 bases. Unmatched junction bases numbered 4, after V lost 5 bases and J lost 3 bases. The CDR3 consists of 14 residues. From germline, CDR1 is SNHLY and CDR2 FYNNEI. Here the CDR3 reads CASSHRDRDYGYTF. The CDR3 region has the DNA TGTGCCAGCAGTCACCGGGACAGGGACTATGGCTACACCTTC.

The chain joins TRBV5-4 to TRBJ1-2; possible D gene TRBD1, 5 bases. The CDR3 covers 12 residues. Germline V gene lookup returns CDR1 SGHNT and CDR2 YYREEE (reference sequence). The ends were cut back, 0 bases at V and 8 bases at J, with 8 bases in the middle. As DNA, the CDR3 is TGTGCCAGCAGCTTGGCAGGGCGAGGCTACACCTTC. Translation gives CASSLAGRGYTF. Full variable domain (outside the CDR3, taken from reference TRBV5-4 and TRBJ1-2): ETGVTQSPTHLIKTRGQQVTLRCSSQSGHNTVSWYQQALGQGPQFIFQYYREEENGRGNFPPRFSGLQFPNYSSELNVNALELDDSALYLCASSLAGRGYTFGSGTRLTVV.

J is TRBJ1-3 and V is TRBV7-9; D call uncertain. CDR1 is SEHNR, CDR2 FQNEAQ, per germline (reference sequence). V was cut by 8 bases and J by 4 bases, with 12 bases left in between. The CDR3 is made up of 13 amino acids. CDR3 DNA sequence: TGTGCCAGCGAGGTAGGCGACGGAAACACCATATATTTT. Translated, it gives CASEVGDGNTIYF.

The rearrangement joins TRBV4-1 to TRBJ2-5; 13 nucleotides line up with TRBD2. Looked up from germline, CDR1 is MGHRA and CDR2 is YSYEKL. Losses at the gene ends were 0 bases for V and 5 bases for J; bases not matched to a gene: 9. The CDR3 consists of 18 residues. DNA for the CDR3: TGCGCCAGCAGCCAAGATAAGGGACTAGCGGGGAAGCAGGAGACCCAGTACTTC. This codes for CASSQDKGLAGKQETQYF.

The chain links TRBV6-5 to TRBJ1-5, with TRBD1 matching over 12 bases. The germline V gene encodes CDR1 MNHEY and CDR2 SVGAGI. After removal of 7 bases from V and 5 bases from J, the junction contained 6 bases not matched to a gene. The CDR3 is 15 amino acids. The chain's CDR3 is CASTRGQGAYQPQHF. CDR3 nucleotide sequence: TGTGCCAGCACCAGGGGACAGGGGGCTTATCAGCCCCAGCATTTT.

The genes are TRBV14 and TRBJ1-2, with 9 positions matching TRBD1. Trimming at V came to 3 bases and at J to 3 bases, leaving 2 bases not matched to a gene. Germline V gene sequence: CDR1 SGHDN, CDR2 FVKESK. The CDR3 runs to 14 residues. In DNA, the CDR3 is TGTGCCAGCAGCCATACAGGGGGCGACTATGGCTACACCTTC. As protein: CASSHTGGDYGYTF.

CDR3 sequence (DNA): TGTGCCAGCAGCCTACTAGCGGGAGCTTCCCATGAGCAGTTCTTC. Translated: CASSLLAGASHEQFF. This chain uses TRBV28 with TRBJ2-1, with 11 bases matching TRBD2. Germline V gives CDR1 MDHEN, CDR2 SYDVKM. CDR3 length equals 15 residues. V dropped 6 bases and J dropped 8; count of bases not matched to a gene: 9.

The rearrangement links TRBV24-1 to TRBJ1-2; unclear D gene. Germline CDR1 reads KGHDR; CDR2 reads SFDVKD. This CDR3 has 16 residues. The V and J ends lost 3 bases and 2 bases respectively, with 15 bases between them. The CDR3 region has the DNA TGTGCCACCAGTGATAGCCGACCGGGATGGAACTATGGCTACACCTTC. Protein sequence: CATSDSRPGWNYGYTF.

The chain has TRBV5-1 and TRBJ2-3; TRBD2 aligns across 8 bases. The CDR3 loop spans 15 amino acids. Germline V gene data show CDR1 as SGHRS and CDR2 as YFSETQ. The V gene end was trimmed by 4 bases and the J gene end by 1 base; junction bases not matched to a gene: 5. CDR3 nucleotide sequence: TGCGCCAGCAGCGCCGGAGCGGGGGGCACAGATACGCAGTATTTT. Encoded protein: CASSAGAGGTDTQYF.

The chain couples TRBV3-1 (or the pseudogene TRBV3-2) to TRBJ2-2, with 8 bases aligning to TRBD1. Trimming removed 2 bases from V and 7 bases from J; junction bases left unmatched: 6. The CDR3 spans 15 residues. From germline, CDR1 is LGHDT and CDR2 YNNKEL (reference sequence). The CDR3 sequence: CASSQHRGIGGELFF. CDR3 nucleotides: TGTGCCAGCAGCCAACACAGGGGGATAGGCGGGGAGCTGTTTTTT.

This clone was picked up one time. The V call is TRBV11-2, the J call TRBJ2-7, with 11 bases matching TRBD2. Germline V gives CDR1 SGHAT, CDR2 FQNNGV. J was trimmed by 2 bases and V by 5 bases; bases with no gene match: 5. This CDR3 contains 15 residues. CDR3 in amino acids: CASSLGTSGTYEQYV. The CDR3 DNA is TGTGCCAGCAGCCTCGGGACTAGCGGTACCTACGAGCAGTACGTC.

CDR3 sequence: CASTQRGMSYNEQFF. The CDR3 DNA sequence: TGTGCCAGCACCCAGCGAGGTATGTCTTACAATGAGCAGTTCTTC. The chain recombines TRBV9 with TRBJ2-1; D is unclear. The germline gives CDR1 SGDLS, CDR2 YYNGEE. The CDR3 consists of 15 residues. Trimming removed 6 bases at V and 4 bases at J, with 17 bases between.

The chain employs TRBV5-8 and TRBJ1-5; 11 nucleotides line up with TRBD1. Germline V CDR1 and CDR2: SGHTS, YDEGEE. The CDR3 length is 18 residues. V trimming: 2 bases; J trimming: 5 bases; junction bases outside the gene matches: 12. This CDR3 is CASSFSRTGGAVDQPQHF. DNA of the CDR3: TGTGCCAGCAGCTTTTCCAGGACAGGGGGCGCGGTCGATCAGCCCCAGCATTTT.

This clone showed up just a few times. The chain recombines TRBV2 with TRBJ2-7; 7 nucleotides agree with TRBD2. Germline CDR1 and CDR2: SNHLY and FYNNEI. Trimming took 6 bases from V and 0 from J; bases not matched to a gene: 5. The length of the CDR3 is 14 residues. CDR3 region: CASRLATSSYEQYV. In DNA form, the CDR3 reads TGTGCCAGCAGACTAGCGACGAGCTCCTACGAGCAGTACGTC.

The chain recombines TRBV10-1 with TRBJ2-3; the D gene is possibly TRBD1 (5 bases). V was cut by 0 bases and J by 3 bases, with 16 bases left in between. The CDR3 is 17 residues long. Germline assignment: CDR1 WNHNN and CDR2 SYGVQD (reference sequence). CDR3 sequence (DNA): TGCGCCAGCAGTGAGTCGAAAGGGGCGCTCAGGACAGATACGCAGTATTTT. This codes for CASSESKGALRTDTQYF.

V is TRBV7-3 and J is TRBJ2-1; 9 nucleotides match TRBD1. V trimming: 4 bases; J trimming: 7 bases; junction bases outside the gene matches: 5. CDR3 length: 14 residues. Germline loops: CDR1 SGHTA, CDR2 FQGTGA. The CDR3 nucleotides are TGTGCCAGCAGCTACTCGGGACAGGGTAATGAGCAGTTCTTC. This sequence encodes CASSYSGQGNEQFF.

The J gene is TRBJ1-1, the V gene TRBV20-1; 7 bases align to TRBD1. V lost 4 bases and J lost 10; bases outside the gene matches: 6. The length of the CDR3 is 11 residues. CDR1 DFQATT and CDR2 SNEGSKA come from the germline V gene (reference sequence). Written as DNA, the CDR3 is TGCAGTGCTATCGACAGGGTACGAGCTTTCTTT. It yields the protein CSAIDRVRAFF.

The chain carries TRBV20-1 and TRBJ2-3; D is possibly TRBD2 (7 bases). CDR1 DFQATT and CDR2 SNEGSKA come from the germline V gene (reference sequence). V gave up 3 bases and J gave up 1 base, with 11 bases separating them. This CDR3 spans 14 amino acids. The CDR3 region has the DNA TGCAGTGCTAGTTGGCGGGGGCGCACAGATACGCAGTATTTT. Its translation is CSASWRGRTDTQYF.

CDR3 amino acids: CASKSRGRAIDEQFF. The CDR3 nucleotides read TGTGCCAGCAAATCGCGGGGCCGCGCTATCGATGAGCAGTTCTTC. The chain links TRBV28 to TRBJ2-1, with D possibly TRBD2 on 6 matching bases. The CDR3 contains 15 residues. Looked up from germline, CDR1 is MDHEN and CDR2 is SYDVKM. Trimming left V 7 bases short and J 8 bases short, with 21 bases between.

This clone was counted a single time. V usage is TRBV5-1 and J usage is TRBJ2-5; D not resolved. The germline V gene encodes CDR1 SGHRS and CDR2 YFSETQ. The germline V and J ends were trimmed by 0 bases and 4 bases, with 10 bases remaining between them. The CDR3 runs 14 residues. The DNA for the CDR3 is TGCGCCAGCAGCTTGGACGTCGGCGGAGAGACCCAGTACTTC. Protein: CASSLDVGGETQYF. Drawing the rest from reference TRBV5-1 and TRBJ2-5, the complete variable domain is KAGVTQTPRYLIKTRGQQVTLSCSPISGHRSVSWYQQTPGQGLQFLFEYFSETQRNKGNFPGRFSGRQFSNSRSEMNVSTLELGDSALYLCASSLDVGGETQYFGPGTRLLVL.

The V call is TRBV20-1, the J call TRBJ1-2, with D possibly TRBD1 on 5 matching bases. This CDR3 comprises 14 residues. The germline CDR1 and CDR2 sequences are DFQATT and SNEGSKA (reference sequence). Trimming removed 3 bases at V and 8 bases at J, with 19 bases between. As DNA, the CDR3 is TGCAGTGCTAGTTCCCAGGGATCGTGGTACGGCTACACCTTC. Translating gives CSASSQGSWYGYTF.

The V call is TRBV5-1, the J call TRBJ2-5; 9 nucleotides line up with TRBD2. Per germline, CDR1 SGHRS and CDR2 YFSETQ. V shed 7 bases, J shed 4 bases, and the junction held 5 bases outside the gene matches. The CDR3 length is 13 residues. The CDR3, as DNA: TGCGCCAGCGGGGCGGGGGGGCGAGAGACCCAGTACTTC. Translated, it gives CASGAGGRETQYF.

The V gene is TRBV14, the J gene TRBJ2-1; 10 bases align to TRBD2. Germline V gene sequence: CDR1 SGHDN, CDR2 FVKESK. J gave up 8 bases and V 4 bases, and 8 bases lay outside the gene matches. This CDR3 spans 15 amino acids. CDR3 nucleotide sequence: TGTGCCAGCAGCCGCCTAGCGGGAGAGGGGGATGAGCAGTTCTTC. This sequence encodes CASSRLAGEGDEQFF.

This clone showed up just a few times. The rearrangement uses TRBV5-1 and TRBJ2-1, with TRBD1 identical over 10 bases. CDR1 SGHRS and CDR2 YFSETQ come from the germline V gene. Trimming cost V 2 bases and J 7 bases; bases outside gene matches: 9. The length of the CDR3 is 16 residues. The CDR3 reads CASSFTGTGVGNEQFF. CDR3 coding DNA: TGCGCCAGCAGCTTTACGGGGACAGGGGTAGGGAATGAGCAGTTCTTC.

The genes are TRBV19 and TRBJ2-2; 10 nucleotides match TRBD1. V shed 6 bases, J shed 2 bases, and the junction held 12 bases outside the gene matches. The CDR3 is 18 residues long. Germline CDR1 and CDR2: LNHDA and SQIVND (reference sequence). The CDR3 DNA reads as TGTGCCAGTAGAAAGGTCGGGACAGGGGCCACCAACACCGGGGAGCTGTTTTTT. Encoded protein: CASRKVGTGATNTGELFF.

This clone was seen a handful of times. V gene TRBV19 combines with J gene TRBJ1-2, with D possibly matching TRBD1 (5 bases). This CDR3 has 13 amino acids. Germline loops: CDR1 LNHDA, CDR2 SQIVND (reference sequence). Trimming removed 10 bases from V and 0 bases from J, with 12 bases in between. Here the CDR3 reads CATKAGPNYGYTF. The CDR3 DNA follows: TGTGCCACAAAAGCAGGGCCTAACTATGGCTACACCTTC.

The chain links TRBV7-3 to TRBJ2-5; the D gene is possibly TRBD1 (7 bases). Germline V gene sequence: CDR1 SGHTA, CDR2 FQGTGA. The V and J ends lost 1 base and 5 bases respectively, with 14 bases between them. This CDR3 has 15 amino acids. This CDR3 reads CASSLSGTERETQYF. CDR3 nucleotides: TGTGCCAGCAGCTTAAGCGGGACAGAGCGGGAGACCCAGTACTTC.

The genes are TRBV2 and TRBJ1-3; the D is unclear. Germline lookup yields CDR1 SNHLY and CDR2 FYNNEI. The CDR3 has 14 amino acids. Deletions cut 5 bases from V and 3 bases from J, with 11 bases between. CDR3 coding DNA: TGTGCCAGCAGTTTAGTCCGTGGTGGAAACACCATATATTTT. Amino acid sequence: CASSLVRGGNTIYF.

The chain uses TRBV5-4 and TRBJ2-6, with 7 positions matching TRBD1. The V gene's germline CDR1 is SGHNT and CDR2 YYREEE (reference sequence). The CDR3 is made up of 17 amino acids. V lost 0 bases and J lost 0; bases outside the gene matches: 3. The CDR3 sequence: CASSLEQGSSGANVLTF. Written as DNA, the CDR3 is TGTGCCAGCAGCTTGGAACAGGGGAGCTCTGGGGCCAACGTCCTGACTTTC.